Listed here are 6 T cell receptor beta chains from one sample, sequenced in a study of OX40 agonist ivuxolimab in advanced cancers. The method was immunoSEQ multiplex PCR; TCRdb's version includes in-frame clones alone and lacks a portion of them. The sample yields around 26,000 clones, more than 75% seen once. The sample consisted of CD4+ or CD8+ T cells sorted from blood, taken in a trial of the OX40 agonist ivuxolimab. Source of these receptors: an adult with an advanced solid tumor such as melanoma, head and neck, liver or kidney cancer.

This clone was recorded only once. V and J are TRBV11-3 and TRBJ2-7, with D possibly matching TRBD2 (6 bases). The CDR3 consists of 16 residues. The ends were cut back, 4 bases at V and 1 base at J, with 17 bases in the middle. Germline V gene lookup returns CDR1 SGHNT and CDR2 YENEEA. The CDR3 sequence is CASSSGGGGLSYEQYF. CDR3 coding DNA: TGTGCCAGCAGCTCCGGGGGAGGCGGACTGTCCTACGAGCAGTACTTC.

There are a few counts of this clone. The J gene is TRBJ2-4, the V gene TRBV18, with D hard to call. CDR3 length: 14 amino acids. The V gene lost 0 bases and the J gene lost 0 bases, with 3 bases spanning the gap. The V gene's germline CDR1 is KGHSH and CDR2 LQKENI. The DNA of the CDR3 is TGTGCCAGCTCACCACCCGGAGCCAAAAACATTCAGTACTTC. Amino acid sequence: CASSPPGAKNIQYF.

The chain employs TRBV7-6 and TRBJ2-3, with D perhaps matching TRBD1 (5 bases). The V end was cut by 2 bases, the J end by 0 bases, with 18 bases between. CDR3 length: 18 residues. From germline, CDR1 is SGHVS and CDR2 FNYEAQ. This CDR3 is CASSLFVRSPGSTDTQYF. In DNA, the CDR3 is TGTGCCAGCAGCTTATTTGTACGCTCGCCAGGGAGCACAGATACGCAGTATTTT.

The chain uses TRBV5-4 and TRBJ1-6, with D possibly TRBD1 on 5 matching bases. Between the trimmed V and J ends, which lost 0 bases and 8 bases, there was a span of 12 bases. The CDR3 runs to 15 residues. Germline assignment: CDR1 SGHNT and CDR2 YYREEE (reference sequence). CDR3 sequence: CASSLGPGLDSPLHF. CDR3 coding DNA: TGTGCCAGCAGCTTGGGTCCAGGGTTAGATTCACCCCTCCACTTT.

The chain links TRBV29-1 to TRBJ1-3; D is uncertain. Trimming removed 7 bases at V and 0 bases at J, with 16 bases between. The CDR3 extends over 15 amino acids. Germline CDR1 and CDR2: SQVTM and ANQGSEA. The CDR3 region is CSASLGPSSGNTIYF. The CDR3 DNA reads TGCAGCGCCAGCTTGGGCCCGAGCTCTGGAAACACCATATATTTT.

This chain joins TRBV9 and TRBJ2-3, with 12 bases lining up with TRBD2. Germline-derived CDR1 and CDR2 are SGDLS and YYNGEE. The CDR3 is made up of 15 amino acids. After removal of 2 bases from V and 5 bases from J, the junction contained 3 bases not matched to a gene. This chain's CDR3 is CASSVGTSGLDTQYF. The CDR3 coding sequence is TGTGCCAGCAGCGTCGGGACTAGCGGGTTAGATACGCAGTATTTT.